What follows are 8 T cell receptor beta chains derived from one specimen sequenced in a study of T cell responses to AZD1222 COVID-19 vaccine. This table comes from immunoSEQ multiplex PCR, and its TCRdb copy is limited to in-frame clones, with some not included. The data hold roughly 70,000 clones, with under 90% observed a single time. The starting material was peripheral blood, obtained 28 days after the second AZD1222 dose. These receptors originate from an adult who received the AZD1222 COVID-19 vaccine.

V gene TRBV19 combines with J gene TRBJ1-2; D remains unclear. Per the germline V gene, CDR1 is LNHDA and CDR2 is SQIVND (reference sequence). The CDR3 extends over 16 amino acids. Trimming stripped 5 bases from V and 5 bases from J, with 21 bases between. CDR3: CASSSGPPVGIYGYTF. CDR3 nucleotide sequence: TGTGCCAGTAGTTCCGGGCCCCCCGTGGGGATATATGGCTACACCTTC.

The chain employs TRBV24-1 and TRBJ2-2; 9 bases align to TRBD1. The CDR3 runs to 17 residues. V was clipped by 3 bases and J by 7 bases; unmatched bases: 11. CDR1 and CDR2 (germline): KGHDR, SFDVKD. CDR3 region: CATSDPRTGVFFGELFF. The CDR3 bases are TGTGCCACCAGTGATCCCCGGACAGGGGTTTTTTTCGGGGAGCTGTTTTTT.

The chain employs TRBV27 and TRBJ2-7; D remains unclear. The ends were cut back, 5 bases at V and 2 bases at J, with 10 bases in the middle. In germline, CDR1 is MNHEY, CDR2 SMNVEV (reference sequence). This CDR3 has 13 residues. This chain's CDR3 is CASSHSSTYEQYF. In DNA, the CDR3 is TGTGCCAGCAGTCACAGTTCTACCTACGAGCAGTACTTC.

CDR3 DNA sequence: TGTGCCAGCAGACGACAGGGGACCCATCAGCCCCAGCATTTT. Translated, it gives CASRRQGTHQPQHF. V usage is TRBV27 and J usage is TRBJ1-5; 8 bases are shared with TRBD1. This CDR3 spans 14 amino acids. CDR1 and CDR2 from the germline V gene are MNHEY and SMNVEV (reference sequence). After removal of 6 bases from V and 5 bases from J, the junction contained 6 bases not matched to a gene.

This rearrangement joins TRBV7-8 to TRBJ2-3; no clear D gene. V was shortened by 4 bases and J by 0 bases, with 17 bases between the two germline ends. In germline, CDR1 is SGHVS, CDR2 FQNEAQ. The CDR3 runs 17 residues. CDR3 in amino acids: CASSSAPDTTSTDTQYF. CDR3 bases: TGTGCCAGCAGCTCGGCTCCAGACACAACCAGCACAGATACGCAGTATTTT.

This clone was seen only a few times. The V gene is TRBV27, the J gene TRBJ1-5; a weak D match, TRBD1 (6 bases). Germline V gene lookup returns CDR1 MNHEY and CDR2 SMNVEV (reference sequence). CDR3 length: 15 residues. Trimming removed 6 bases from V and 0 bases from J, with 12 bases in between. CDR3 nucleotides: TGTGCCAGCAGAGCAGGGGCCTATAGCAATCAGCCCCAGCATTTT. Its protein is CASRAGAYSNQPQHF.

The J gene is TRBJ2-3, the V gene TRBV11-1; D might be TRBD1 (5 bases). This CDR3 is 14 amino acids long. V gave up 5 bases and J gave up 2 bases, with 11 bases separating them. Per germline, CDR1 SGHAT and CDR2 FQDESV (reference sequence). CDR3: CASSESRVTDTQYF. CDR3 in DNA: TGTGCCAGCAGCGAGAGCAGGGTCACAGATACGCAGTATTTT.

The V call is TRBV24-1, the J call TRBJ2-3; 7 nucleotides match TRBD1. The CDR3 totals 17 residues. Trimming cost V 1 base and J 0 bases; bases outside gene matches: 6. CDR1 and CDR2 from the germline V gene are KGHDR and SFDVKD. This CDR3 reads CATSDLDGTASTDTQYF. CDR3 DNA: TGTGCCACCAGTGATTTAGACGGGACAGCAAGCACAGATACGCAGTATTTT.